The sequence of this T cell receptor beta chain was determined in a study of blood T cell repertoires in COVID-19. Clones were read by immunoSEQ multiplex PCR, and TCRdb kept only the in-frame ones, dropping some. Of fewer than 250,000 clones detected, about 86% appear once; the ten largest clones hold 3.5% to 4.5%. There are 14 residues in the CDR3. Germline CDR1 is LNHDA and CDR2 is SQIVND (reference sequence). V trimming: 5 bases; J trimming: 3 bases; junction bases outside the gene matches: 3. The receptor comes from a woman between 40 and 50 years old with acute COVID-19. The rearrangement links TRBV19 to TRBJ2-7; TRBD1 aligns across 11 bases. The sample was PBMCs or T cells enriched from blood (not recorded which). The CDR3 region has the DNA TGTGCCAGTAGTTTCGGGACAGGGGGCTACGAGCAGTACTTC. Translated: CASSFGTGGYEQYF. The whole variable domain, remainder taken from reference TRBV19 and TRBJ2-7, is DGGITQSPKYLFRKEGQNVTLSCEQNLNHDAMYWYRQDPGQGLRLIYYSQIVNDFQKGDIAEGYSVSREKKESFPLTVTSAQKNPTAFYLCASSFGTGGYEQYFGPGTRLTVT.